The rows below give T cell receptor beta chains drawn from one sample of a study of T cell changes during pregnancy in multiple sclerosis. The method was immunoSEQ multiplex PCR; TCRdb's version includes in-frame clones alone and lacks a portion of them. The sample holds roughly 59,000 clones; 85% to 95% are singletons and the top ten take 0.36%. Specimen: CD4+ T cells from peripheral blood mononuclear cells, collected before pregnancy. The source of these receptors is a female donor with multiple sclerosis, enrolled in a pregnancy study. Each CDR3 is given with its conserved first and last residue. The D gene is left open where the match is weak.

J: TRBJ2-5
D: -
V: TRBV29-1
DNA: TGCAGCGTTACAAGGACAGTACAAGAGACCCAGTACTTC
CDR3: CSVTRTVQETQYF

J: TRBJ1-2
D: TRBD1
V: TRBV28
DNA: TGTGCCAGCAGACAAACAGGGGGCGCTAACTATGGCTACACCTTC
CDR3: CASRQTGGANYGYTF

J: TRBJ2-7
D: TRBD2
V: TRBV19
DNA: TGTGCCTCACAAAGGGAGGGCCAGGGTAACGAGCAGTACTTC
CDR3: CASQREGQGNEQYF

J: TRBJ1-5
D: -
V: TRBV2
DNA: TGTGCCAGCAGTGAACAGGGGTCAGGCAATCAGCCCCAGCATTTT
CDR3: CASSEQGSGNQPQHF

J: TRBJ2-7
D: TRBD2
V: TRBV10-2
DNA: TGCGCCAGCCGACTAGCGGGAGGGCTGAACGAGCAGTACTTC
CDR3: CASRLAGGLNEQYF

J: TRBJ1-4
D: -
V: TRBV5-1
DNA: TGCGCCAGCAGTCGCCTAGGAGGATCGGGTAATGAAAAACTGTTTTTT
CDR3: CASSRLGGSGNEKLFF

J: TRBJ2-7
D: TRBD1
V: TRBV19
DNA: TGTGCCAGTAGCCCCGCGACAGGGGGAAAGTACGAGCAGTACTTC
CDR3: CASSPATGGKYEQYF

J: TRBJ2-5
D: -
V: TRBV5-8
DNA: TGTGCCAGCAGCTTGGGAGGATCAAGCCGAGGGGAGACCCAGTACTTC
CDR3: CASSLGGSSRGETQYF

J: TRBJ2-3
D: -
V: TRBV11-2
DNA: TGTGCCAGCAGCAACCCAGGGGACCCCACAGATACGCAGTATTTT
CDR3: CASSNPGDPTDTQYF

J: TRBJ2-1
D: TRBD2
V: TRBV30
DNA: TGTGCCTGGAGTTTGCGACTAGCGTACAATGAGCAGTTCTTC
CDR3: CAWSLRLAYNEQFF

J: TRBJ2-3
D: TRBD2
V: TRBV10-2
DNA: TGCGCCAGCAGTGAGTCGGCCCCCCGGCTAGCGGGAGGGCCCGATACGCAGTATTTT
CDR3: CASSESAPRLAGGPDTQYF

J: TRBJ2-3
D: TRBD1
V: TRBV5-4
DNA: TGTGCCAGCAGCTTGGCCGGGACAGTTACGCAGTATTTT
CDR3: CASSLAGTVTQYF

J: TRBJ2-1
D: TRBD1
V: TRBV5-8
DNA: TGTGCCAGCAGCTTAGACAGGGGAACATACAATGAGCAGTTCTTC
CDR3: CASSLDRGTYNEQFF

J: TRBJ2-2
D: -
V: TRBV11-2
DNA: TGTGCCAGCAGCCCTAAACACACCGGGGAGCTGTTTTTT
CDR3: CASSPKHTGELFF

J: TRBJ2-1
D: TRBD2
V: TRBV9
DNA: TGTGCCAGCAGCTTGGGACTAGCGGGAGGGACCTTCGGGAATGAGCAGTTCTTC
CDR3: CASSLGLAGGTFGNEQFF

J: TRBJ2-5
D: -
V: TRBV5-5
DNA: TGTGCCAGCAGCTTGGAACAGGCCCAAGAGACCCAGTACTTC
CDR3: CASSLEQAQETQYF

J: TRBJ1-2
D: -
V: TRBV6-5
DNA: TGTGCCACTTACTTTGATGGCTACACCTTC
CDR3: CATYFDGYTF

J: TRBJ2-3
D: TRBD2
V: TRBV19
DNA: TGTGCCAGTAGTCTTCGGGAGGGCACAGATACGCAGTATTTT
CDR3: CASSLREGTDTQYF

J: TRBJ2-3
D: TRBD2
V: TRBV18
DNA: TGTGCCAGCTCACCAAATCGGCTAGCGGGGACAGATACGCAGTATTTT
CDR3: CASSPNRLAGTDTQYF